One TCR beta chain is described in this entry. The data originate from a study of T cells in Graves' hyperthyroidism and ophthalmopathy. The wider study: Peripheral blood samples were taken at initial diagnosis, prior to any treatment.

RNA transcripts yielded amplified TCR beta CDR3 regions. Carried out on the TCR CDR3, a first-round RT-PCR used the HTBI primer set. Using its own MiXCR run on the multiplex PCR reads, TCRdb lists one record per CDR3 protein. The data show hundreds of thousands of distinct CDR3 sequences, approximately 15% seen once. Exclusion followed for patients with uncontrolled infection, other autoimmune disease, pregnancy or lactation. Germline V gene lookup returns CDR1 LGHDT and CDR2 YNNKEL (reference sequence). Trimming cost V 0 bases and J 2 bases; bases outside gene matches: 10. CDR3 length: 17 amino acids.

The sequencing sample was made of blood. The origin of this receptor is a woman in her twenties or thirties with Graves' hyperthyroidism that later progressed to Graves' ophthalmopathy. V gene TRBV3-1 combines with J gene TRBJ2-7; TRBD1 matches at 7 bases. CDR3 DNA sequence: TGTGCCAGCAGCCAAGATCCGCGACAGGGAATCACCTACGAGCAGTACTTC. This codes for CASSQDPRQGITYEQYF.